These 30 T cell receptor beta chains were all obtained from the same sample, sequenced in a study of T cell repertoires in cytomegalovirus infection. Each CDR3 protein is one row after TCRdb ran MiXCR on the reads. This sample has approximately 190,000 distinct CDR3 sequences; about a tenth occur once, and the top ten carry about 4.6%. The source material was PBMCs. The receptors come from a human donor in good health (CMV status not recorded). Some clones in this sample may be carry-over from other donors' samples.

The chain couples TRBV20-1 to TRBJ1-1; D is ambiguous. Germline V gene data show CDR1 as DFQATT and CDR2 as SNEGSKA (reference sequence). The CDR3 consists of 12 residues. The V end was cut by 3 bases, the J end by 4 bases, with 9 bases between. The CDR3 region is CSARVGSTEAFF. The CDR3 bases are TGCAGTGCTAGGGTGGGATCCACTGAAGCTTTCTTT.

In this sample, this clonotype turned up many times. The chain has TRBV20-1 and TRBJ1-1; D gene ambiguous. CDR3 length equals 13 residues. Trimming took off 7 bases at V and 3 bases at J, with 15 bases between the two ends. CDR1 DFQATT and CDR2 SNEGSKA come from the germline V gene (reference sequence). CDR3 in DNA: TGCAGTGTGGTGTCGATGTCGGACACTGAAGCTTTCTTT. Translating it yields CSVVSMSDTEAFF.

This clonotype showed up many times. The chain links TRBV7-2 to TRBJ1-2; D perhaps matches TRBD1 (5 bases). The CDR3 length is 14 residues. The germline V and J ends were trimmed by 6 bases and 0 bases, with 11 bases remaining between them. In germline, CDR1 is SGHTA, CDR2 FQGNSA. This CDR3 reads CASSRKTANYGYTF. As DNA, the CDR3 is TGTGCCAGCAGTCGAAAGACAGCTAACTATGGCTACACCTTC.

This clonotype has a handful of counts. CDR3 protein: CASSVVGAFYNEQFF. The CDR3 DNA is TGTGCCAGCAGCGTAGTGGGGGCTTTTTACAATGAGCAGTTCTTC. J is TRBJ2-1 and V is TRBV9, with D tentatively TRBD1 (6 bases). Between the trimmed V and J ends, which lost 0 bases and 4 bases, there was a span of 11 bases. This CDR3 region has 15 residues. Germline CDR1 SGDLS, CDR2 YYNGEE.

This clonotype occurred many times. J is TRBJ1-1 and V is TRBV28; TRBD1 is a possible D gene (6 bases). In germline, CDR1 is MDHEN, CDR2 SYDVKM. The CDR3 consists of 15 residues. The V and J ends lost 2 bases and 1 base respectively, with 11 bases between them. The DNA for the CDR3 is TGTGCCAGCAGTTTACAAACAGGGCAGAACACTGAAGCTTTCTTT. The encoded protein is CASSLQTGQNTEAFF.

In its sample, this clonotype was seen many times. The chain combines TRBV7-8 with TRBJ1-2; 12 bases line up with TRBD1. The CDR3 loop spans 16 amino acids. The J segment lost 8 bases and the V segment lost 2 bases, leaving 9 bases of the junction unmatched. Germline CDR1 SGHVS, CDR2 FQNEAQ. The CDR3 spells CASSLTGQGAPWGYTF. The DNA of the CDR3 is TGTGCCAGCAGCTTAACGGGACAGGGGGCCCCCTGGGGCTACACCTTC.

This clonotype was detected many times. V usage is TRBV7-6 and J usage is TRBJ2-5, with 9 bases lining up with TRBD1. This CDR3 region has 15 residues. Per the germline V gene, CDR1 is SGHVS and CDR2 is FNYEAQ. With 5 bases clipped from V and 4 bases from J, the junction kept 8 bases outside the gene matches. The CDR3 is CASSTTGGQGETQYF. DNA of the CDR3: TGTGCCAGCAGCACCACAGGGGGCCAGGGAGAGACCCAGTACTTC.

CDR3 sequence reads: CSVAEQVSTEAFF. Written as DNA, the CDR3 is TGCAGCGTTGCTGAACAGGTATCCACTGAAGCTTTCTTT. The gene calls are TRBV29-1 and TRBJ1-1; a weak D match, TRBD1 (5 bases). CDR3 size: 13 residues. In germline, CDR1 is SQVTM, CDR2 ANQGSEA. Trimming stripped 4 bases from V and 4 bases from J, with 13 bases between.

This clonotype was counted between two and nine times. This chain's CDR3 is CASSLRSSGVNYNEQFF. CDR3 bases: TGTGCCAGCAGCTTACGATCTAGCGGGGTGAACTACAATGAGCAGTTCTTC. This sequence joins TRBV7-4 and TRBJ2-1, with TRBD2 identical over 9 bases. CDR3 length equals 17 residues. CDR1 SGHVT and CDR2 SQSDAQ come from the germline V gene. Trimming took 2 bases from V and 3 from J; bases not matched to a gene: 8.

With regard to this clonotype: A read error may be the cause here, since a much bigger clone is one base away. The J gene is TRBJ2-3, the V gene TRBV5-1; D is perhaps TRBD1 (6 bases). Germline V gene sequence: CDR1 SGHRS, CDR2 YFSETQ. The CDR3 covers 15 residues. The CDR3: CASSLMGQDTDMQYF. In nucleotides, the CDR3 is TGCGCCAGCAGCTTAATGGGACAAGACACAGATATGCAGTATTTT.

In this sample, this clonotype turned up a few times. The V and J genes are TRBV20-1 and TRBJ2-3; tentative D call: TRBD1 (6 bases). V lost 1 base, J lost 0 bases, and 14 bases lay in between. CDR1 DFQATT and CDR2 SNEGSKA come from the germline V gene (reference sequence). This CDR3 has 16 residues. CDR3 amino acids: CSARVTTGGSTDTQYF. Written as DNA, the CDR3 is TGCAGTGCTAGAGTCACGACAGGAGGTAGCACAGATACGCAGTATTTT.

Notes on this clonotype: One junction end does not reproduce the germline sequence, and a read error may be involved. The chain couples TRBV18 to TRBJ2-6, with a possible D match to TRBD1 (5 bases). CDR1 and CDR2 from the germline V gene are KGHSH and LQKENI. The CDR3 covers 19 residues. The CDR3 DNA is TGTGCCAGCTCACCCAAGTGGTTGACAGCAGACTCTGGGGCCAACGTCCTGATTTTC. Protein product: CASSPKWLTADSGANVLIF.

The chain joins TRBV19 to TRBJ1-1; perhaps TRBD1 as D (5 bases). The CDR3 sequence is 15 residues long. V was clipped by 6 bases and J by 1 base, with 15 bases between them. In germline, CDR1 is LNHDA, CDR2 SQIVND (reference sequence). CDR3 loop: CASRGTRGTNTEAFF. In nucleotides, the CDR3 is TGTGCCAGTAGGGGGACTCGGGGGACGAACACTGAAGCTTTCTTT.

The CDR3 spells CASSGKMNTEAFF. The CDR3 DNA sequence: TGTGCCAGCTCAGGGAAAATGAACACTGAAGCTTTCTTT. This rearrangement joins TRBV18 to TRBJ1-1; D uncertain. The germline V and J ends were trimmed by 5 bases and 0 bases, with 7 bases remaining between them. This CDR3 is 13 amino acids long. CDR1 KGHSH and CDR2 LQKENI come from the germline V gene.

The table lists this clonotype with a few counts. The chain recombines TRBV5-1 with TRBJ2-2; tentatively, D is TRBD2 (5 bases). The V end was cut by 0 bases, the J end by 5 bases, with 8 bases between. The CDR3 totals 14 residues. CDR1 SGHRS and CDR2 YFSETQ come from the germline V gene. The chain's CDR3 is CASSLDRETGELFF. The CDR3 nucleotides are TGCGCCAGCAGCTTGGATCGGGAAACCGGGGAGCTGTTTTTT.

This clonotype has ten or more counts. V usage is TRBV7-8 and J usage is TRBJ2-7, with D hard to call. The CDR3 runs 13 residues. Germline V lookup: CDR1 SGHVS, CDR2 FQNEAQ. Trimming left V 3 bases short and J 4 bases short, with 10 bases between. The CDR3 loop is CASSFERLYEQYF. CDR3 coding DNA: TGTGCCAGCAGCTTCGAACGGTTATACGAGCAGTACTTC. Using reference TRBV7-8 and TRBJ2-7 for the parts outside the CDR3, the full variable domain is GAGVSQSPRYKVAKRGQDVALRCDPISGHVSLFWYQQALGQGPEFLTYFQNEAQLDKSGLPSDRFFAERPEGSVSTLKIQRTQQEDSAVYLCASSFERLYEQYFGPGTRLTVT.

J is TRBJ2-7 and V is TRBV12-3 or TRBV12-4, with D perhaps matching TRBD1 (7 bases). Trimming removed 4 bases from V and 2 bases from J, with 12 bases in between. CDR3 length: 14 residues. The CDR3 spells CASSWGDSPYEQYF. CDR3 sequence (DNA): TGTGCCAGCAGTTGGGGGGACAGCCCCTACGAGCAGTACTTC.

This clonotype was counted many times. This chain joins TRBV7-2 and TRBJ2-1; 11 bases align to TRBD2. CDR3 length equals 19 residues. V was clipped by 4 bases and J by 8 bases; unmatched bases: 19. Germline V lookup: CDR1 SGHTA, CDR2 FQGNSA. The CDR3 DNA reads TGTGCCAGCAGCTCGCGGGGGGAACTAGCGGGAGCGAAGTTGTATGAGCAGTTCTTC. It is translated as CASSSRGELAGAKLYEQFF.

The gene calls are TRBV4-1 and TRBJ2-7; D gene uncertain. V lost 0 bases, J lost 2 bases, and 17 bases lay in between. The CDR3 totals 17 residues. Germline V gives CDR1 MGHRA, CDR2 YSYEKL. The CDR3 nucleotides read TGCGCCAGCAGCCAAGATTCCCCCGGAATCGGTCCCTACGAGCAGTACTTC. Translated, it gives CASSQDSPGIGPYEQYF.

This clonotype was seen many times. This sequence joins TRBV28 and TRBJ2-7; TRBD1 is a possible D gene (6 bases). This CDR3 is built from 14 residues. Germline V gene lookup returns CDR1 MDHEN and CDR2 SYDVKM. V was clipped by 0 bases and J by 7 bases, with 13 bases between them. This CDR3 is CASSLWVRGGEQYF. For the CDR3, the DNA is TGTGCCAGCAGTTTATGGGTCAGGGGTGGGGAGCAGTACTTC. The complete variable domain, with remaining parts taken from reference TRBV28 and TRBJ2-7, reads DVKVTQSSRYLVKRTGEKVFLECVQDMDHENMFWYRQDPGLGLRLIYFSYDVKMKEKGDIPEGYSVSREKKERFSLILESASTNQTSMYLCASSLWVRGGEQYFGPGTRLTVT.

This clonotype has at least ten counts. This rearrangement joins TRBV11-2 to TRBJ2-7, with TRBD2 identical over 12 bases. CDR1 is SGHAT and CDR2 is FQNNGV in the germline V gene. J lost 4 bases, V lost 6 bases, and 7 bases had no gene match. The CDR3 is 15 residues long. The DNA for the CDR3 is TGTGCCAGCAGTTTGACTAGCGGGAGTCGGTACGAGCAGTACTTC. Translation: CASSLTSGSRYEQYF.

There are many counts of this clonotype. Mismatch with germline at one junction end may stem from a read error. The chain uses TRBV7-2 and TRBJ1-3; weak D call: TRBD1 (5 bases). Germline lookup yields CDR1 SGHTA and CDR2 FQGNSA. The CDR3 totals 14 residues. The CDR3 sequence: CASRGGGSENTIYF. In DNA, the CDR3 is TGTGCCAGCAGGGGCGGGGGTTCTGAAAACACCATATATTTT.

Concerning this clonotype itself: Being one base from a much bigger clone, this may be a read error. This sequence joins TRBV7-2 and TRBJ2-3; D may match TRBD1 or TRBD2 (7 bases each). This CDR3 contains 14 residues. Trimming cost V 10 bases and J 2 bases, with 16 bases left between them. Germline CDR1 reads SGHTA; CDR2 reads FQGNSA. The DNA for the CDR3 is TGTGCCATCAGGGGGGGCTTTGTCACAGATACGCAGTATTTT. It yields the protein CAIRGGFVTDTQYF. Looking up the rest from reference TRBV7-2 and TRBJ2-3 gives the full variable domain: GAGVSQSPSNKVTEKGKDVELRCDPISGHTALYWYRQSLGQGLEFLIYFQGNSAPDKSGLPSDRFSAERTGGSVSTLTIQRTQQEDSAVYLCAIRGGFVTDTQYFGPGTRLTVL.

In this sample, this clonotype turned up many times. The chain carries TRBV7-2 and TRBJ2-7, with D possibly being TRBD2 (6 bases). Germline V gives CDR1 SGHTA, CDR2 FQGNSA. There are 15 residues in the CDR3. V was trimmed by 1 base and J by 2 bases, leaving 12 bases between them. The CDR3 here is CASSLGGSGPYEQYF. DNA for the CDR3: TGTGCCAGCAGCTTAGGGGGTAGCGGACCCTACGAGCAGTACTTC. Complete variable domain (other parts from reference TRBV7-2 and TRBJ2-7): GAGVSQSPSNKVTEKGKDVELRCDPISGHTALYWYRQSLGQGLEFLIYFQGNSAPDKSGLPSDRFSAERTGGSVSTLTIQRTQQEDSAVYLCASSLGGSGPYEQYFGPGTRLTVT.

This clonotype was recorded at least ten times. The CDR3 DNA reads TGTGCCAGCAGCTTGGCCGGTCGACACACAGATACGCAGTATTTT. It encodes CASSLAGRHTDTQYF. The genes are TRBV7-2 and TRBJ2-3; D is undetermined. The CDR3 sequence is 15 residues long. Germline assignment: CDR1 SGHTA and CDR2 FQGNSA. V shed 3 bases and J shed 2 bases, with 12 bases lying between them.

This chain links TRBV24-1 with TRBJ2-4; D perhaps matches TRBD2 (5 bases). The CDR3 loop spans 14 amino acids. Trimming took 4 bases from V and 5 from J, leaving 11 bases between them. Germline V CDR1 and CDR2: KGHDR, SFDVKD. CDR3 in amino acids: CATSDNQRENIQYF. The CDR3, as DNA: TGTGCCACCAGTGACAACCAGAGGGAAAACATTCAGTACTTC.

This clonotype was recorded at least ten times. The V and J genes are TRBV6-2 or TRBV6-3 and TRBJ1-1; weak D call: TRBD1 (6 bases). The germline CDR1 and CDR2 sequences are MNHEY and SVGEGT. The V gene lost 6 bases and the J gene lost 3 bases, with 17 bases spanning the gap. The CDR3 spans 15 residues. The chain's CDR3 is CASSKGQLLYTEAFF. The CDR3 DNA reads as TGTGCCAGCAGCAAAGGACAGTTATTATACACTGAAGCTTTCTTT.

The chain is built from TRBV11-2 and TRBJ2-1; D is undetermined. The germline V gene has CDR1 SGHAT and CDR2 FQNNGV. The CDR3 is made up of 15 amino acids. V was trimmed by 1 base and J by 0 bases, leaving 7 bases between them. This CDR3 is CASSLGPSSYNEQFF. The CDR3 region has the DNA TGTGCCAGCAGCTTAGGTCCCAGCTCCTACAATGAGCAGTTCTTC.

This clonotype was observed at least ten times. V gene TRBV5-1 combines with J gene TRBJ2-7; 10 bases map to TRBD2. The germline gives CDR1 SGHRS, CDR2 YFSETQ. V was pared by 5 bases and J by 6 bases, with 8 bases of the junction left unmatched. The CDR3 is made up of 14 amino acids. The DNA for the CDR3 is TGCGCCAGCAGGGCCGGGACTAGCGTTTCCGAGCAGTACTTC. It translates to CASRAGTSVSEQYF.

This clonotype was counted many times. The chain joins TRBV7-2 to TRBJ2-5; possibly TRBD2 for D (7 bases). Germline CDR1 is SGHTA and CDR2 is FQGNSA. This CDR3 spans 15 amino acids. The V and J ends lost 3 bases and 5 bases respectively, with 16 bases between them. DNA of the CDR3: TGTGCCAGCAGCTTCCTGGGGGGGGGCGCTGAGACCCAGTACTTC. Its protein product is CASSFLGGGAETQYF.